This T cell receptor (beta chain) stems from a study of OX40 agonist ivuxolimab in advanced cancers. Study-wide findings and caveats: Not determined was the antigen specificity of the expanded peripheral T cells.

Samples of blood were obtained at baseline, on cycle 4 day 1, and on cycle 7 day 1. Using immunoSEQ multiplex PCR, the repertoire was profiled, and TCRdb retains in-frame clones only, with some absent. The repertoire consists of 50,000 to 75,000 clones, with over 70% occurring once and the leading ten covering 0.37%. Turning to this clone: Its antigen remains unknown.

The germline gives CDR1 SGHRS, CDR2 YFSETQ. Trimming shortened V by 4 bases and J by 5 bases, and 15 bases separated the two germline ends. The length of the CDR3 is 14 residues. The genes are TRBV5-1 and TRBJ1-2, with TRBD1 as a possible D gene (5 bases). This receptor was identified in an adult with an advanced solid tumor such as melanoma, head and neck, liver or kidney cancer. The sequencing here drew on CD4+ or CD8+ T cells sorted from blood, taken in a trial of the OX40 agonist ivuxolimab. Written as DNA, the CDR3 is TGCGCCAGCAGCCCTAAGAGGGGAGGGTATGGCTACACCTTC. Translation gives CASSPKRGGYGYTF.